This is a list of T cell receptor beta chains from one sample in a study of cytomegalovirus exposure and HLA in healthy donors. Sequencing was performed with immunoSEQ multiplex PCR; in TCRdb, only in-frame clones are kept and a portion is missing. Of 200,000 to 300,000 clones in the sample, approximately 84% are singletons; the top ten hold 2%. Source material: PBMCs. The origin of the receptors is a middle-aged woman in good health and CMV-seropositive. Both conserved end residues are trimmed from each CDR3. Clone size is not always given. Where it is, it says once, few, many or a class for expanded clones.

>NA|TRBJ2-4|TRBV30
AWEREKDIQY
>NA|TRBJ2-5|TRBV5-1
ASSFGTSGQETQY
>NA|TRBJ1-4|TRBV28
ASSLAGGRTNEKLF
>NA|TRBJ1-1|TRBV13
ASSLGSRGWTEAF
>NA|TRBJ1-1|TRBV28
ASRLAGFLPTEAF
>NA|NA|TRBV5-4
ASSPQLDTAYEQY
>NA|TRBJ1-5|TRBV2
ASSGWTGDVQPQH
>NA|TRBJ2-7|TRBV7-9
ASSLRGREGDEQY
>NA|TRBJ1-2|TRBV9
ASSDHGTALYGYT
>few|TRBJ2-5|TRBV5-1
ASSLAPAREVETQY
>NA|TRBJ1-6|TRBV19
ASRKVGSSNSPLH
>NA|TRBJ1-2|TRBV2
ASSPGTTTNYGYT
>NA|TRBJ2-1|TRBV4-2
ASSQDPLAGDRHNEQF
>NA|TRBJ1-3|TRBV7-8
ASSLAEGARTISGNTIY
>once|TRBJ2-2|TRBV5-1
ASSRLGGENTGELF
>NA|TRBJ2-5|TRBV27
ASRAGQETQY
>NA|TRBJ2-7|TRBV28
ASTSYYEQY
>NA|TRBJ2-1|TRBV9
ASSVALAVSYNEQF
>NA|TRBJ1-5|TRBV19
ASSMGGSNQPQH
>NA|TRBJ2-1|TRBV9
ASSVEENSYNEQF
>NA|TRBJ2-1|TRBV2
ASSEVRTSFYNEQF
>NA|TRBJ2-3|TRBV5-1
ASSPKDSRLSTDTQY
>NA|TRBJ2-3|TRBV7-9
ASSALAGTRGDTQY
>NA|TRBJ1-1|TRBV10-3
AITGGAEAF
>NA|TRBJ2-3|TRBV30
AWRGPGTDTQY
>NA|TRBJ2-3|TRBV7-9
ASSLSFGGRGGTDTQY
>NA|TRBJ2-5|TRBV25-1
ASSASGTAQETQY
>NA|TRBJ2-2|TRBV11-3
ASSPVAEELF
>NA|TRBJ2-3|TRBV7-2
ASSFSSTDTQY
>NA|TRBJ2-3|TRBV7-2
ASSLVWEADTQY
>NA|TRBJ2-2|TRBV6-5
ASNPDSANTGELF
>NA|TRBJ2-1|TRBV7-8
ASSRQGYNEQF
>NA|TRBJ1-2|TRBV6-5
ASSSGQGAGYGYT
>few|TRBJ2-7|TRBV11-2
ASSLEGGSSYEQY
>once|TRBJ2-3|TRBV11-2
ASSISTAGQY
>NA|NA|TRBV30
AWSRREKGEQY